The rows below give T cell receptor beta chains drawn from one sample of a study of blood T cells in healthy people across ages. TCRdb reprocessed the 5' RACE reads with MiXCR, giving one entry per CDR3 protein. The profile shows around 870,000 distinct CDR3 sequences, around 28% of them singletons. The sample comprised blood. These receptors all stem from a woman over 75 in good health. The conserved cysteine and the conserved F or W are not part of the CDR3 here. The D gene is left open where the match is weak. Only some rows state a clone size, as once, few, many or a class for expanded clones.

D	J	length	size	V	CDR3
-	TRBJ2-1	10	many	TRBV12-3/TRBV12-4	ASSLTGPEQF
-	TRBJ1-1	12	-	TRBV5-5	ASSLAGVNTKAF
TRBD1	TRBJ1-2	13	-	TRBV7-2	ASSFILGTGHGYT
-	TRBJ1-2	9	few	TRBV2	ASNTDYGYT
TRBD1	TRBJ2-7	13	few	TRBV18	ASSPGDRMYNEQY
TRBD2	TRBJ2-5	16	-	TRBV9	ASSVGPSGVLSGETQY
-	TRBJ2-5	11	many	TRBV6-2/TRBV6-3	ASLLATQETQY
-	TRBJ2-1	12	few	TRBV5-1	ASSWEAGGNEQF
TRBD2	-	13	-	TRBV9	ASSVGLAGANEQY
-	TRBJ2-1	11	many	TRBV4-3	ASSEARGLEQF
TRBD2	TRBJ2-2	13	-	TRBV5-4	ASSLRRGSTGELF
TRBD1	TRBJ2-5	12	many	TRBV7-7	ASSPGQGLQTQY
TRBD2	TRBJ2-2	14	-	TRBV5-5	ASSPLGLAAAGELF
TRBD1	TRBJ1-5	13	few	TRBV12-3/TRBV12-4	ASSLSGQLNQPQH
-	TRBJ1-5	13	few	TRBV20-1	SASEHDSSNQPQH
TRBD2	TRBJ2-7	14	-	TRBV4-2	ASSQDRSGGDYEQY
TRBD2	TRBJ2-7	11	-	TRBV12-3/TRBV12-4	ASSTLATSEQY
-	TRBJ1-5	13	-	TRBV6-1	TIRAGAASGQPQH